This T cell receptor beta chain was observed in a study of shared clonotypes between healthy human individuals. Study-level points and caveats: Memory subsets generally showed smaller estimated richness than naive subsets did.

About this clone itself: What it recognizes is unknown. Other DNA sequences within the sample encode an identical CDR3.

The CDR3 runs to 13 residues. CDR1 and CDR2 from the germline V gene are MNHEY and SVGAGI. The V gene lost 5 bases and the J gene lost 2 bases, with 9 bases spanning the gap. Across several immunoSEQ plates, the genomic DNA of each subset was split evenly. TCRdb's table, derived via immunoSEQ multiplex PCR, lists solely in-frame clones and lacks some. The sample records some 2.1 million clones, around 96% being singletons. Positive CCR7 selection of CD45RO-negative cells yielded the naive CD8 cells, and terminally differentiated effector memory CD45RA+ cells were excluded. This rearrangement joins TRBV6-5 to TRBJ2-5, with D tentatively TRBD2 (5 bases). This receptor was identified in a man in his late teens or twenties in good health. Sequencing was performed on naive CD8+ T cells sorted from blood. CDR3 loop: CASSPGFQETQYF. CDR3 bases: TGTGCCAGCAGTCCGGGATTTCAAGAGACCCAGTACTTC.